The clone carrying this T cell receptor beta chain was seen just once. These data belong to a study of blood T cell repertoires in COVID-19. Study-wide background: T cells, B-cell-depleted T cells, or PBMCs supplied cDNA or gDNA.

The method was immunoSEQ multiplex PCR; TCRdb's version includes in-frame clones alone and lacks a portion of them. In the table there are approximately 330,000 clones, nearly 90% of which are singletons. V was clipped by 3 bases and J by 2 bases; unmatched bases: 2. The CDR3 spans 15 residues. The germline gives CDR1 MNHEY, CDR2 SVGAGI. Enrolled through a virtual design, the participants were between 18 and 89 years of age and came from fewer than 30 US areas. Symptom resolution, clearance, or two negative PCRs marked donors in Cohort 3 as recovered. The genes are TRBV6-5 and TRBJ1-2, with 11 bases identical to TRBD1. The sample was PBMCs or T cells enriched from blood (not recorded which). This TCR came from a woman aged 25 to 39 who had recovered from COVID-19. CDR3 DNA: TGTGCCAGCAGTTATGGGACAGGGGGAAACTATGGCTACACCTTC. This codes for CASSYGTGGNYGYTF.